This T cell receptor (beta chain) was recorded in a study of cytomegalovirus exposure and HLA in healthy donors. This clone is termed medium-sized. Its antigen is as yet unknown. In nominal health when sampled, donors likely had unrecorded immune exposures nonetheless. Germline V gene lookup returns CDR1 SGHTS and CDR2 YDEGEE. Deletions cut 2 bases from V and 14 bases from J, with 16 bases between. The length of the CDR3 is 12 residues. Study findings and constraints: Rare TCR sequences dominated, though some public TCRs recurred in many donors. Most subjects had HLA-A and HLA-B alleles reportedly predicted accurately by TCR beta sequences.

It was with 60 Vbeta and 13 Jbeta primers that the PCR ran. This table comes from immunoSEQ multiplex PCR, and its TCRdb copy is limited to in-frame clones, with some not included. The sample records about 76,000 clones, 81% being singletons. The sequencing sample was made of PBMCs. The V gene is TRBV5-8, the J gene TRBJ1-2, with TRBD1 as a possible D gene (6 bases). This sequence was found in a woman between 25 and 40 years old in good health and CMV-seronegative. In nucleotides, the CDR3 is TGTGCCAGCAGCTTACAGGGTGCGGCTTCTACCTTC. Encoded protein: CASSLQGAASTF.